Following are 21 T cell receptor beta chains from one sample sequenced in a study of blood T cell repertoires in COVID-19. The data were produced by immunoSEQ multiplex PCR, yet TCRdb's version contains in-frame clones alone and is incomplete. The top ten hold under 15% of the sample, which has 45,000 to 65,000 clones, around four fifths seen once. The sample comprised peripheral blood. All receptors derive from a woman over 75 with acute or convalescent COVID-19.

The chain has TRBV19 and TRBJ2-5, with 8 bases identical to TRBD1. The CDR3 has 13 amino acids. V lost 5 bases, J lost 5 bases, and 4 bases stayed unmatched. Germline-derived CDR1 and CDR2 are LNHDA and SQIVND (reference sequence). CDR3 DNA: TGTGCCAGTAGTTCGACAGGGGTGGAGACCCAGTACTTC. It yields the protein CASSSTGVETQYF.

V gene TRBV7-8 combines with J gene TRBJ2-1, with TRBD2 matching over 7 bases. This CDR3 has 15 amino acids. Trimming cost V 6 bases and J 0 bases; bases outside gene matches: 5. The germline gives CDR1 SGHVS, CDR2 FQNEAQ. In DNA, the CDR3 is TGTGCCAGCAGGAGAGCGGGGACCTCCTACAATGAGCAGTTCTTC. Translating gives CASRRAGTSYNEQFF.

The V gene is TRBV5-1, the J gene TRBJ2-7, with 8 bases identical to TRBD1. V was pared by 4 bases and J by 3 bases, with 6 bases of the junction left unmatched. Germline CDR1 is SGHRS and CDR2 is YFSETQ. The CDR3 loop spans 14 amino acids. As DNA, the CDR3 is TGCGCCAGCAGCGCCGGACAGGGAATCTACGAGCAGTACTTC. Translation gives CASSAGQGIYEQYF. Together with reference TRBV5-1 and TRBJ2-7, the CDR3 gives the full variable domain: KAGVTQTPRYLIKTRGQQVTLSCSPISGHRSVSWYQQTPGQGLQFLFEYFSETQRNKGNFPGRFSGRQFSNSRSEMNVSTLELGDSALYLCASSAGQGIYEQYFGPGTRLTVT.

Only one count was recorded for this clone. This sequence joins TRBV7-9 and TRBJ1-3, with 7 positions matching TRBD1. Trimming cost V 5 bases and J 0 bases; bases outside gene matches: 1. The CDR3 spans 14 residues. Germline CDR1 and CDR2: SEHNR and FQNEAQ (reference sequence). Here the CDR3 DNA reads TGTGCCAGCAGCCGACAGGGCTCTGGAAACACCATATATTTT. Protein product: CASSRQGSGNTIYF.

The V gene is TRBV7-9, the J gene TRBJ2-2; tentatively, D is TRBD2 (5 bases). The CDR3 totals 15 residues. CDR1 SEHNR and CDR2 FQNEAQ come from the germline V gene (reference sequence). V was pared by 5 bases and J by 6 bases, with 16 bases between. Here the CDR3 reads CASSPSRGSPGELFF. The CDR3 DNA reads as TGTGCCAGCAGCCCTAGTAGAGGGTCCCCCGGGGAGCTGTTTTTT.

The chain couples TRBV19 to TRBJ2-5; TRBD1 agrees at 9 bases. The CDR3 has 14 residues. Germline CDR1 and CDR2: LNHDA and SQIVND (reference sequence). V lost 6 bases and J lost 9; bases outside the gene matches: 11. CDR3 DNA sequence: TGTGCCAGTAGCGTTCAACAGGGGGCTGGGGCCCAGTACTTC. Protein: CASSVQQGAGAQYF.

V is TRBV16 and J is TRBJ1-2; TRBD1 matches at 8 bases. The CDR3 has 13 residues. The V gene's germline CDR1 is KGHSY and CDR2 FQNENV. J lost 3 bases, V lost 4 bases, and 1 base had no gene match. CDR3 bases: TGTGCCAGCAGCCCGACAGGGGACTATGGCTACACCTTC. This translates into CASSPTGDYGYTF.

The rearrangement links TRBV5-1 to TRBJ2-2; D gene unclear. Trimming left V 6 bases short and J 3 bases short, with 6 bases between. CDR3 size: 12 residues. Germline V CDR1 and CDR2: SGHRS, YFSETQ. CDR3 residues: CASTVDTGELFF. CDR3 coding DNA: TGCGCCAGCACCGTTGACACCGGGGAGCTGTTTTTT.

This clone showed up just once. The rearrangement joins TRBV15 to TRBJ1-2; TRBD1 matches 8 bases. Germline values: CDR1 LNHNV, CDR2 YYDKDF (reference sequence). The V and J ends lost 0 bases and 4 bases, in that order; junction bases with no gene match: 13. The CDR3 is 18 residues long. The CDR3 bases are TGTGCCACCAGCAGAGATGGTTATGGTACAGGGGGAAGCTATGGCTACACCTTC. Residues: CATSRDGYGTGGSYGYTF.

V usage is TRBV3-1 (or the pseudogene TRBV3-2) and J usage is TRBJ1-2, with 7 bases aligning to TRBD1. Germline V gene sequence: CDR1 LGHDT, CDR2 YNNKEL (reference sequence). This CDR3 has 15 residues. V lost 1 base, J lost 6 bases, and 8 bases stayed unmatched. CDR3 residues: CASSQAVQGGDGYTF. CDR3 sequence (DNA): TGTGCCAGCAGCCAAGCGGTCCAGGGGGGCGATGGCTACACCTTC.

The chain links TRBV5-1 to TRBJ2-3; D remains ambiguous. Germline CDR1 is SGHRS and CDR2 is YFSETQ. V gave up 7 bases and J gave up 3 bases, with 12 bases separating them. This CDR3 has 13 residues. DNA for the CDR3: TGCGCCAGCGGTTCTCAACAAACAGATACGCAGTATTTT. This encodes CASGSQQTDTQYF.

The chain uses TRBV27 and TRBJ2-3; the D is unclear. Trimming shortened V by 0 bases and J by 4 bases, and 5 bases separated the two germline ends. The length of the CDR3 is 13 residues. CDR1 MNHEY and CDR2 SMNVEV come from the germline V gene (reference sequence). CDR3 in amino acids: CASSLSRPDTQYF. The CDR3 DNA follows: TGTGCCAGCAGTTTATCGAGGCCAGATACGCAGTATTTT.

The CDR3 protein is CASSVGSDSSSYEQYF. The DNA for the CDR3 is TGTGCCAGCAGCGTCGGATCCGACTCTAGCTCCTACGAGCAGTACTTC. The V gene is TRBV9, the J gene TRBJ2-7, with D uncertain. Germline CDR1 SGDLS, CDR2 YYNGEE. Between the trimmed V and J ends, which lost 2 bases and 0 bases, there was a span of 15 bases. The CDR3 is 16 amino acids.

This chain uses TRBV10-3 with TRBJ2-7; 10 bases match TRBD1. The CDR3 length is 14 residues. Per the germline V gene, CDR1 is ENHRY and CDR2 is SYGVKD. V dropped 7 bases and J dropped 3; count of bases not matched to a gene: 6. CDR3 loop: CAIKAGQGIYEQYF. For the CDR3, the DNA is TGTGCCATCAAAGCGGGACAGGGGATCTACGAGCAGTACTTC.

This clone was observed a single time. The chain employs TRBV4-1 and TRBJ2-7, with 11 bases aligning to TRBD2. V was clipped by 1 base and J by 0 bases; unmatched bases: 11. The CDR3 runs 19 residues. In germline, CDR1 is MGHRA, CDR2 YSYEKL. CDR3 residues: CASSQGGGLAASSSYEQYF. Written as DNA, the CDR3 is TGCGCCAGCAGCCAAGGGGGGGGACTAGCGGCTTCCAGCTCCTACGAGCAGTACTTC.

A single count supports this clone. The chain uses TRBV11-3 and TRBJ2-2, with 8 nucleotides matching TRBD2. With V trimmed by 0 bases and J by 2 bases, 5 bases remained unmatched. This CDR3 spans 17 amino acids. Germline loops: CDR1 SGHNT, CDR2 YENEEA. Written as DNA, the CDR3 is TGTGCCAGCAGCTTAGATCCCGCGGGGGGAAACACCGGGGAGCTGTTTTTT. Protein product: CASSLDPAGGNTGELFF.

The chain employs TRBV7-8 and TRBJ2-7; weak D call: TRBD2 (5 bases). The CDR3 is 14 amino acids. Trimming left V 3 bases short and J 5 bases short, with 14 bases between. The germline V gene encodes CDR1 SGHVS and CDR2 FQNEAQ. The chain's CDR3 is CASSLSQTTNEQYF. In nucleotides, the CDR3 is TGTGCCAGCAGCTTGAGTCAGACTACTAACGAGCAGTACTTC.

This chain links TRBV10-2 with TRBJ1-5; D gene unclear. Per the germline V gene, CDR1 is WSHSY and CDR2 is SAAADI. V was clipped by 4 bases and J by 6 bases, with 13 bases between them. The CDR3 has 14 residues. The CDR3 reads CASSAAGMGQPQHF. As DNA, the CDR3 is TGCGCCAGCAGTGCCGCGGGGATGGGTCAGCCCCAGCATTTT.

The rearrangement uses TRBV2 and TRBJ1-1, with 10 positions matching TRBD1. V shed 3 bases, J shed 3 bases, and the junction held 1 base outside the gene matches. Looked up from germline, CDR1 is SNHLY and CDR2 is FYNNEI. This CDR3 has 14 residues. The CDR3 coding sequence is TGTGCCAGCAGTGACGGACAGGGGGACACTGAAGCTTTCTTT. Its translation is CASSDGQGDTEAFF. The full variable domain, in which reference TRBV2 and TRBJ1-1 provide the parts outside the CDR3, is EPEVTQTPSHQVTQMGQEVILRCVPISNHLYFYWYRQILGQKVEFLVSFYNNEISEKSEIFDDQFSVERPDGSNFTLKIRSTKLEDSAMYFCASSDGQGDTEAFFGQGTRLTVV.

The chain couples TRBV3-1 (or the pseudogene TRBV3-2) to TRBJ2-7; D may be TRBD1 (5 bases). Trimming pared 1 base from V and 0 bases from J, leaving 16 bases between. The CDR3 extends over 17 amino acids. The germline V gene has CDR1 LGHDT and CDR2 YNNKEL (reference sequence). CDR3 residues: CASSQGVIRAGSYEQYF. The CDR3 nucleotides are TGTGCCAGCAGCCAAGGGGTCATCAGGGCAGGCTCCTACGAGCAGTACTTC.

In DNA form, the CDR3 reads TGCGCCAGCAGTAAAGGAGGCTACGAGCAGTACTTC. Amino acids: CASSKGGYEQYF. The chain combines TRBV10-2 with TRBJ2-7, with TRBD2 as a possible D gene (5 bases). CDR3 length: 12 amino acids. Trimming cost V 5 bases and J 3 bases, with 8 bases left between them. Looked up from germline, CDR1 is WSHSY and CDR2 is SAAADI.